Listed below are T cell receptor beta chains from one sample, sequenced in a study of cytomegalovirus exposure and HLA in healthy donors. Only in-frame clones appear in the TCRdb table, and some are missing; sequencing was by immunoSEQ multiplex PCR. The sample shows about 150,000 clones, roughly nine tenths of them seen only once. The source material was PBMCs. Every receptor here comes from a woman aged 18-35 years in good health and CMV-seropositive. The CDR3 runs from the conserved cysteine through the conserved F or W. The D gene is left open where the match is weak. Not all rows give a size; the values are once, few, many and, for expanded clones, a class.

j_call cdr3_length clone_size v_call d_call cdr3_nt cdr3_aa
TRBJ1-2 15 NA TRBV7-2 TRBD1 TGTGCCAGCAGCTTAGCGCAGGGGACAGGGGAAGGCTACACCTTC CASSLAQGTGEGYTF
TRBJ2-1 15 NA TRBV4-1 NA TGCGCCAGCAGCCCGTTAGCTGGGGGCGGGAATGAGCAGTTCTTC CASSPLAGGGNEQFF
TRBJ1-4 14 NA TRBV28 NA TGTGCCAGCAGCACTACAGGGTGGGGTGAAAAACTGTTTTTT CASSTTGWGEKLFF
TRBJ2-1 17 NA TRBV5-1 TRBD2 TGCGCCAGCAGCTTCGGGGCCGGGACTAGCGGGTCTATGGGGCAGTTCTTC CASSFGAGTSGSMGQFF
TRBJ1-1 13 NA TRBV29-1 TRBD1 TGCAGCGCCACAAACAGGGGCCCCACTGAAGCTTTCTTT CSATNRGPTEAFF
TRBJ2-3 14 NA TRBV9 NA TGTGCCAGCAACCCAGGAGGAGCTACGGATACGCAGTATTTT CASNPGGATDTQYF
TRBJ1-2 16 NA TRBV19 NA TGTGCCAGTAGTTCCGGTGTCTTCATGGACAGAGGGAGCTACACCTTC CASSSGVFMDRGSYTF
TRBJ1-3 15 NA TRBV6-1 TRBD1 TGTGCCAGCACCTACTCACAGGGGTTTGGAAACACCATATATTTT CASTYSQGFGNTIYF
TRBJ2-7 14 NA TRBV7-2 NA TGTGCCAGCGCCAGGGGCTCCCATTCTTACGAGCAGTACTTC CASARGSHSYEQYF
TRBJ2-1 13 NA TRBV11-3 NA TGTGCCAGCAGCTTAGAGACTTTCAATGAGCAGTTCTTC CASSLETFNEQFF
TRBJ1-1 15 once TRBV6-5 NA TGTGCCAGCAGTTACCAGTCGACGGGAGGAACTGAAGCTTTCTTT CASSYQSTGGTEAFF
TRBJ2-1 14 NA TRBV7-3 NA TGTGCCAGCAGCCAAGGACACCTGTACAATGAGCAGTTCTTC CASSQGHLYNEQFF
TRBJ2-7 16 NA TRBV6-6 TRBD1 TGTGCCAGCAGCCCCTCTTCCGGGACAGGGGGTTACGAGCAGTACTTC CASSPSSGTGGYEQYF
TRBJ2-3 16 NA TRBV2 TRBD2 TGTGCCAGCAGTGAAAGGGTAACTAGCGTCGGAGATACGCAGTATTTT CASSERVTSVGDTQYF
TRBJ2-2 14 NA TRBV28 NA TGTGCCAGCAGTTTGACACAGAACACCGGGGAGCTGTTTTTT CASSLTQNTGELFF
TRBJ1-1 14 NA TRBV7-9 NA TGTGCCAGCAGGCGCCCGACAGTGAACACTGAAGCTTTCTTT CASRRPTVNTEAFF
TRBJ2-3 12 NA TRBV10-3 TRBD1 TGTGCCATCAGACCGGGACAGGGATTGCAGTATTTT CAIRPGQGLQYF
TRBJ2-7 13 NA TRBV13 NA TGTGCCAGCAGCTATGGGGGGTCCTACGAGCAGTACTTC CASSYGGSYEQYF
TRBJ2-1 15 once TRBV7-2 TRBD2 TGTGCCAGCAGCTTTAGCGGGAGTCTCAACAATGAGCAGTTCTTC CASSFSGSLNNEQFF
TRBJ2-5 14 once TRBV5-1 TRBD1 TGCGCCAGCAGCTTCCGACAGGGTGAGGAGACCCAGTACTTC CASSFRQGEETQYF
TRBJ1-4 15 NA TRBV29-1 NA TGCAGCGTCCCATTCCCGGGCCCGGGGGAGGAAAAACTGTTTTTT CSVPFPGPGEEKLFF
TRBJ1-4 15 NA TRBV5-1 NA TGCGCCAGCAGCTTAAAGCAGGGTCGGGCTGAAAAACTGTTTTTT CASSLKQGRAEKLFF
TRBJ2-1 14 NA TRBV5-1 TRBD1 TGCGCCAGCAGCTGGGACAGCTCCTACAATGAGCAGTTCTTC CASSWDSSYNEQFF
TRBJ2-5 12 NA TRBV25-1 NA TGTGCCAGCAGTGAAAACGGTGAGACCCAGTACTTC CASSENGETQYF
TRBJ2-3 16 NA TRBV4-2 NA TGTGCCAGCAGCCTAGGCACGGCGGGAACCACAGATACGCAGTATTTT CASSLGTAGTTDTQYF
TRBJ1-3 14 NA TRBV6-5 TRBD1 TGTGCCAGCAAACTTGGACAGGGGGGGAACACCATATATTTT CASKLGQGGNTIYF
TRBJ2-7 12 NA TRBV29-1 NA TGCAGCATACTCAATTCGGGGTACGAGCAGTACTTC CSILNSGYEQYF
TRBJ2-7 13 few TRBV11-3 NA TGTGCCAGCAGCGCGGGACGCCGGTGGGAGCAGTACTTC CASSAGRRWEQYF
TRBJ2-1 12 NA TRBV7-6 NA TGTGCCAGCAGCGCTACAGGCTATGAGCAGTTCTTC CASSATGYEQFF
TRBJ2-7 15 NA TRBV11-3 TRBD2 TGTGCCAGCAGCTTAGATCTCGGGAGGGCTTATGAGCAGTACTTC CASSLDLGRAYEQYF
TRBJ1-2 14 NA TRBV30 NA TGTGCCTCCGAAGAGAAACCTCCTAACTATGGCTACACCTTC CASEEKPPNYGYTF
TRBJ2-1 15 NA TRBV21-1 NA TGTGCCAGCAGCACCCGGGACAGCACCTACAATGAGCAGTTCTTC CASSTRDSTYNEQFF
TRBJ2-2 17 NA TRBV27 NA TGTGCCAGCAGTAAACAGGGCCTCTTTTCGAACACCGGGGAGCTGTTTTTT CASSKQGLFSNTGELFF
TRBJ2-6 15 NA TRBV6-1 NA TGTGCCAGCAGTCCGGTCCCCTCTGGGGCCAACGTCCTGACTTTC CASSPVPSGANVLTF
TRBJ2-2 19 NA TRBV11-3 TRBD2 TGTGCCAGCAGCCCCAGTCTAGCGGGAGGAACCCTGAACACCGGGGAGCTGTTTTTT CASSPSLAGGTLNTGELFF
TRBJ2-2 16 NA TRBV9 TRBD2 TGTGCCAGCAGCCTGCGACTAGCGGGAGGGATCGGGGAGCTGTTTTTT CASSLRLAGGIGELFF
TRBJ2-2 17 NA TRBV29-1 NA TGCAGCGTTGAAGAGTTTGGGGCGACGAAGCACACCGGGGAGCTGTTTTTT CSVEEFGATKHTGELFF
TRBJ1-3 14 NA TRBV7-9 NA TGTGCCAGCAGCTCGACAGGTTCTGGAAACACCATATATTTT CASSSTGSGNTIYF
TRBJ2-1 15 NA TRBV11-3 NA TGTGCCAGCAGCCACAGGGTGATCGACTACAATGAGCAGTTCTTC CASSHRVIDYNEQFF
TRBJ2-2 19 NA TRBV9 TRBD2 TGTGCCAGCAGCCCCCCGCGGCGTAGCGGGAGGGCGAGCACCGGGGAGCTGTTTTTT CASSPPRRSGRASTGELFF
TRBJ2-7 13 NA TRBV19 TRBD2 TGTGCCAGTAGTATCGGGACTAGCGGGAGTCCGTACTTC CASSIGTSGSPYF
TRBJ2-3 15 NA TRBV19 NA TGTGCCAGTAGTAAAGTCAGGAAAGCGGTAGATACGCAGTATTTT CASSKVRKAVDTQYF
TRBJ1-5 16 NA TRBV19 TRBD1 TGTGCCAGTAGTATTCGGGACAGGGGGTCTAATCAGCCCCAGCATTTT CASSIRDRGSNQPQHF
TRBJ1-2 15 NA TRBV7-2 NA TGTGCCAGCAGCTTAGCGCGCGGGGCGGGCTATGGCTACACCTTC CASSLARGAGYGYTF
TRBJ1-2 13 NA TRBV18 NA TGTGCCAGCTCACCCCTAAGGGAGTATGGCTACACCTTC CASSPLREYGYTF